These 19 T cell receptor beta chains originate from one sample sequenced in a study of blood T cell repertoires in COVID-19. Clones were read by immunoSEQ multiplex PCR, and TCRdb kept only the in-frame ones, dropping some. The sample records about 470,000 clones, about 85% being singletons. The sequencing sample was made of PBMCs or T cells enriched from blood (not recorded which). The source is a woman between 18 and 29 years old who had recovered from COVID-19.

The chain is built from TRBV18 and TRBJ2-1; 9 bases are a match to TRBD2. J lost 0 bases, V lost 2 bases, and 5 bases had no gene match. The CDR3 extends over 17 amino acids. Germline CDR1 is KGHSH and CDR2 is LQKENI. CDR3 bases: TGTGCCAGCTCACCAAGACTAGCGGATGTCTCCTACAATGAGCAGTTCTTC. This translates into CASSPRLADVSYNEQFF. Supplemented by reference TRBV18 and TRBJ2-1, the full variable domain reads NAGVMQNPRHLVRRRGQEARLRCSPMKGHSHVYWYRQLPEEGLKFMVYLQKENIIDESGMPKERFSAEFPKEGPSILRIQQVVRGDSAAYFCASSPRLADVSYNEQFFGPGTRLTVL.

As concerns this clone: Other DNA sequences in the same sample also yield this CDR3. The chain joins TRBV5-1 to TRBJ1-2; 8 positions agree with TRBD1. The trim removed 3 bases at V and 7 bases at J, leaving 2 bases unmatched. CDR3 length equals 12 residues. Germline loops: CDR1 SGHRS, CDR2 YFSETQ. The CDR3 nucleotides are TGCGCCAGCAGCTCACAGGGGGTTGGCTACACCTTC. It codes for CASSSQGVGYTF.

Turning to this clone: Other nucleotide sequences in the sample specify the same CDR3. The rearrangement links TRBV11-3 to TRBJ2-2; D is perhaps TRBD2 (5 bases). The length of the CDR3 is 13 residues. V was trimmed by 0 bases and J by 7 bases, leaving 6 bases between them. Looked up from germline, CDR1 is SGHNT and CDR2 is YENEEA. The CDR3 loop reads CASSLDRGGELFF. CDR3 nucleotides: TGTGCCAGCAGCTTAGATCGGGGCGGGGAGCTGTTTTTT.

This sequence joins TRBV25-1 and TRBJ2-7; 7 bases align to TRBD2. The CDR3 covers 16 residues. V was clipped by 2 bases and J by 2 bases; unmatched bases: 9. Germline values: CDR1 MGHDK, CDR2 SYGVNS. The CDR3 DNA reads TGTGCCAGCAGTGAAACTTTGGGGAGGGATACCTACGAGCAGTACTTC. Its translation: CASSETLGRDTYEQYF.

CDR3 region: CASSGGGPYNEQFF. For the CDR3, the DNA is TGTGCCAGCAGCGGGGGGGGACCCTACAATGAGCAGTTCTTC. The chain employs TRBV5-4 and TRBJ2-1; 7 bases map to TRBD2. Germline lookup yields CDR1 SGHNT and CDR2 YYREEE (reference sequence). The CDR3 is 14 residues long. With V trimmed by 4 bases and J by 2 bases, 3 bases remained unmatched.

The chain employs TRBV27 and TRBJ1-5, with D unresolved. Looked up from germline, CDR1 is MNHEY and CDR2 is SMNVEV (reference sequence). Trimming pared 5 bases from V and 0 bases from J, leaving 5 bases between. The CDR3 totals 13 residues. CDR3 bases: TGTGCCAGCAGTCCTTATAGCAATCAGCCCCAGCATTTT. Translating it yields CASSPYSNQPQHF.

As DNA, the CDR3 is TGTGCCAGCAGCTTTCTCCAGGCGAATTCACCCCTCCACTTT. Its protein is CASSFLQANSPLHF. J is TRBJ1-6 and V is TRBV5-8; D unresolved. Germline V gene lookup returns CDR1 SGHTS and CDR2 YDEGEE. Trimming cost V 2 bases and J 7 bases, with 10 bases left between them. The CDR3 consists of 14 residues.

The chain has TRBV4-1 and TRBJ2-3; 8 bases fit TRBD2. Germline-derived CDR1 and CDR2 are MGHRA and YSYEKL. V lost 5 bases, J lost 4 bases, and 8 bases stayed unmatched. The CDR3 consists of 15 residues. This chain's CDR3 is CASSSRGGSPDTQYF. CDR3 bases: TGCGCCAGCAGCTCCCGGGGGGGCTCCCCAGATACGCAGTATTTT.

J is TRBJ2-3 and V is TRBV5-1; D is uncertain. Germline CDR1 SGHRS, CDR2 YFSETQ. The length of the CDR3 is 15 residues. V was cut by 0 bases and J by 3 bases, with 11 bases left in between. CDR3 DNA: TGCGCCAGCAGCTTGGTATACAGTCTAACAGATACGCAGTATTTT. Translated, it gives CASSLVYSLTDTQYF.

The chain has TRBV19 and TRBJ2-1; the match to TRBD2 covers 7 bases. V dropped 1 base and J dropped 0; count of bases not matched to a gene: 3. This CDR3 has 16 residues. From germline, CDR1 is LNHDA and CDR2 SQIVND (reference sequence). This CDR3 is CASSIGDYNSYNEQFF. CDR3 coding DNA: TGTGCCAGTAGTATAGGGGACTATAACTCCTACAATGAGCAGTTCTTC.

The rearrangement joins TRBV15 to TRBJ1-3, with D unresolved. V lost 0 bases, J lost 3 bases, and 3 bases lay in between. This CDR3 has 13 residues. Germline V gene sequence: CDR1 LNHNV, CDR2 YYDKDF (reference sequence). The CDR3 reads CATSREYGNTIYF. The CDR3 coding sequence is TGTGCCACCAGCAGAGAGTATGGAAACACCATATATTTT.

The J gene is TRBJ1-2, the V gene TRBV3-1 (or the pseudogene TRBV3-2); D is undetermined. The ends were cut back, 6 bases at V and 7 bases at J, with 21 bases in the middle. Per the germline V gene, CDR1 is LGHDT and CDR2 is YNNKEL (reference sequence). The CDR3 runs 15 residues. The DNA of the CDR3 is TGTGCCAGCAGTCCCGAGACACACCCCAGATCTGGCTACACCTTC. Translated, it gives CASSPETHPRSGYTF.

V and J are TRBV15 and TRBJ1-1; 7 nucleotides match TRBD1. Trimming took 5 bases from V and 3 from J; bases not matched to a gene: 6. CDR1 and CDR2 (germline): LNHNV, YYDKDF (reference sequence). This CDR3 spans 14 amino acids. CDR3 sequence reads: CATSGDREDTEAFF. In DNA, the CDR3 is TGTGCCACCAGCGGCGACAGGGAGGACACTGAAGCTTTCTTT.

The V and J genes are TRBV5-6 and TRBJ2-7; 7 bases line up with TRBD1. The CDR3 totals 14 residues. From germline, CDR1 is SGHDT and CDR2 YYEEEE. The junction had 6 bases not matched to a gene; V was cut back by 4 bases and J by 2 bases. CDR3 sequence reads: CASSPIDRAYEQYF. The CDR3 DNA follows: TGTGCCAGCAGCCCTATTGACAGGGCCTACGAGCAGTACTTC. Looking up the rest from reference TRBV5-6 and TRBJ2-7 gives the full variable domain: DAGVTQSPTHLIKTRGQQVTLRCSPKSGHDTVSWYQQALGQGPQFIFQYYEEEERQRGNFPDRFSGHQFPNYSSELNVNALLLGDSALYLCASSPIDRAYEQYFGPGTRLTVT.

In this sample, this clone turned up a few times. The chain joins TRBV10-2 to TRBJ1-2, with a tentative D call TRBD1 (6 bases). Germline V gene lookup returns CDR1 WSHSY and CDR2 SAAADI. The CDR3 has 15 residues. V lost 1 base and J lost 4, with 13 bases in between. For the CDR3, the DNA is TGCGCCAGCAGTGAGTTTGAACAGGGCGGCTATGGCTACACCTTC. Encoded protein: CASSEFEQGGYGYTF.

This clone has just one count. The V gene is TRBV21-1, the J gene TRBJ1-1; the DNA was not used to check the table's D call, TRBD1. TRBV21-1 is noted as a pseudogene. This CDR3 is built from 12 residues. Here the CDR3 reads CASNRQSTEAFF. The DNA for the CDR3 is TGTGCCAGCAATCGACAGTCCACTGAAGCTTTCTTT.

This clone was observed a handful of times. The chain carries TRBV5-5 and TRBJ1-1; the D gene is possibly TRBD1 (6 bases). The V and J ends lost 4 bases and 11 bases respectively, with 18 bases between them. CDR3 length: 13 residues. Per germline, CDR1 SGHKS and CDR2 YYEKEE (reference sequence). The CDR3 is CASSPPGVGKAFF. CDR3 bases: TGTGCCAGCAGCCCACCAGGGGTGGGGAAGGCTTTCTTT.

This chain's CDR3 is CASNLAGSYEQYF. CDR3 sequence (DNA): TGTGCCAGCAATCTAGCGGGCTCCTACGAGCAGTACTTC. The chain uses TRBV6-5 and TRBJ2-7; 8 bases are a match to TRBD2. The ends lost 7 bases at V and 0 bases at J; junction bases unmatched: 2. Germline V gives CDR1 MNHEY, CDR2 SVGAGI. This CDR3 region has 13 residues.

The chain carries TRBV5-6 and TRBJ2-7, with unresolved D. The length of the CDR3 is 12 residues. With 0 bases removed from V and 6 bases from J, the gap between germline ends came to 7 bases. CDR1 is SGHDT, CDR2 YYEEEE, per germline. CDR3 residues: CASSLDSGEQYF. CDR3 coding DNA: TGTGCCAGCAGCTTGGACTCAGGCGAGCAGTACTTC.